Each of the 2 T cell receptor beta chains below was sequenced from the same sample in a study of vaccination effects on CD4 cells after COVID-19. For these TCRs, the target antigens are not known. Profiled with immunoSEQ multiplex PCR; TCRdb holds only in-frame clones, not every one. The sample consists of under 60,000 clones, 76% of them appearing once. ViraFEST assay sequencing came after antigen-specific CD4+ T cells were expanded with viral peptide pools. An approximately 10-day culture period preceded the isolation of CD4+ T cells. PCR showed that the person got SARS-CoV-2 infection at some point between March and December 2020. The material was CD4+ T cells from PBMCs cultured with HIV peptides, obtained before COVID-19 vaccination. Stated subset: HIV-1 Nef peptide pool negative control/reference culture. The receptors were sampled from a human donor who had a prior SARS-CoV-2 infection.

Of note for this clone: Relative to the germline gene, one junction end is altered; a read error may explain this. V and J are TRBV30 and TRBJ2-7; D unresolved. CDR3 length: 12 amino acids. CDR1 and CDR2 (germline): GTSNPN, SVGIG (reference sequence). The CDR3, as DNA: TGTGCCTGGAGTGTACGTTACGGGCTAGTCGACTTC. It translates to CAWSVRYGLVDF. Full variable domain (remainder filled in from reference TRBV30 and TRBJ2-7): SQTIHQWPATLVQPVGSPLSLECTVEGTSNPNLYWYRQAAGRGLQLLFYSVGIGQISSEVPQNLSASRPQDRQFILSSKKLLLSDSGFYLCAWSVRYGLVDFGPGTRLTVT.

J is TRBJ2-7 and V is TRBV7-9; TRBD2 aligns across 13 bases. V gave up 3 bases and J gave up 0 bases; unmatched junction bases: 8. This CDR3 contains 18 residues. From germline, CDR1 is SEHNR and CDR2 FQNEAQ (reference sequence). The DNA of the CDR3 is TGTGCCAGCAGCTTTTTCGGGACTAGCGGGATGAACTCCTACGAGCAGTACTTC. Translating gives CASSFFGTSGMNSYEQYF.